This is a list of T cell receptor beta chains from one sample in a study of chemoradiotherapy in HPV16-positive cancers. Clones were sequenced by immunoSEQ multiplex PCR, and TCRdb holds only the in-frame ones, with some missing. The sample lists about 20,000 clones; about four fifths were seen once. Sequenced material: blood, taken from a patient who underwent chemoradiotherapy. The receptors were gathered from a human donor with HPV-associated anogenital cancer. Both conserved end residues are part of each CDR3. The order of the fields is J gene, V gene, clone size, D gene, CDR3 protein, CDR3 DNA. The D gene is left open where the match is weak. The size field is filled for only some rows; it gives once, few, many or a size class.

>TRBJ2-1|TRBV6-4|.|.
CASRAPSSEQFF
TGTGCCAGCAGAGCGCCGTCTTCCGAGCAGTTCTTC
>TRBJ2-2|TRBV11-2|.|.
CASSSPTGLNTGGLFF
TGTGCCAGCAGCTCCCCGACGGGCCTGAACACCGGGGGGCTGTTTTTT
>TRBJ2-4|TRBV5-1|.|.
CASSLAQTANIQYF
TGCGCCAGCAGCTTGGCCCAGACAGCAAACATTCAGTACTTC
>TRBJ1-5|TRBV10-3|once|.
CAISEGLDQPQHF
TGTGCCATCAGTGAGGGCCTGGATCAGCCCCAGCATTTT
>TRBJ1-4|TRBV11-2|.|TRBD1
CASSRNTPGTGSDEKLFF
TGTGCCAGCAGCAGAAATACCCCGGGGACAGGGAGCGATGAAAAACTGTTTTTT
>TRBJ1-4|TRBV14|.|.
CASSQGLGGINEKLFF
TGTGCCAGCAGCCAAGGTCTGGGAGGGATCAATGAAAAACTGTTTTTT
>TRBJ2-5|TRBV7-9|.|TRBD2
CASSLPLTSGGARPETQYF
TGTGCCAGCAGCTTACCCCTGACTAGCGGGGGGGCCCGGCCCGAGACCCAGTACTTC
>TRBJ2-5|TRBV7-2|once|.
CASSLALDPGTQYF
TGTGCCAGCAGCTTAGCCCTGGACCCAGGGACCCAGTACTTC
>TRBJ2-5|TRBV27|once|TRBD1
CASGQQGAETQYF
TGTGCCAGCGGCCAACAGGGGGCTGAGACCCAGTACTTC
>TRBJ1-2|TRBV7-2|.|TRBD1
CASSLIVQGGGYTF
TGTGCCAGCAGCTTAATAGTCCAAGGGGGCGGCTACACCTTC
>TRBJ1-1|TRBV19|.|.
CASSPGGAGRTEAFF
TGTGCCAGTAGTCCTGGGGGGGCAGGTCGCACTGAAGCTTTCTTT
>TRBJ2-3|TRBV7-2|once|.
CASSPGEATDTQYF
TGTGCCAGCAGCCCGGGGGAGGCGACAGATACGCAGTATTTT
>TRBJ2-1|TRBV4-2|.|TRBD2
CASSTTRLADNEQFF
TGTGCCAGCAGCACGACACGCCTAGCGGACAATGAGCAGTTCTTC
>TRBJ1-6|TRBV11-3|.|TRBD1
CASSLGGQVDSPLHF
TGTGCCAGCAGCCTAGGGGGACAGGTTGATTCACCCCTCCACTTT
>TRBJ1-2|TRBV6-5|.|.
CASSPEGGKGYTF
TGTGCCAGCAGCCCTGAGGGAGGGAAGGGCTACACCTTC
>TRBJ2-2|TRBV5-1|.|TRBD2
CASSIGTSGASTGELFF
TGCGCCAGCAGCATAGGGACTAGCGGAGCTTCTACGGGGGAGCTGTTTTTT
>TRBJ1-4|TRBV10-3|.|TRBD1
CAISESGQGLVKLFF
TGTGCCATCAGTGAATCAGGACAGGGGTTAGTAAAACTGTTTTTT
>TRBJ1-5|TRBV7-2|.|TRBD1
CASSFRTGGVQPQHF
TGTGCCAGCAGCTTTAGGACAGGGGGCGTACAGCCCCAGCATTTT
>TRBJ2-5|TRBV2|.|TRBD1
CASKPDRGLQETQYF
TGTGCCAGCAAACCTGACAGGGGTCTACAAGAGACCCAGTACTTC
>TRBJ2-5|TRBV10-1|.|.
CASSSGRGVYGTQYF
TGCGCCAGCAGTTCAGGTCGGGGCGTTTATGGGACCCAGTACTTC
>TRBJ2-2|TRBV19|few|.
CASQTGNTGELFF
TGTGCCAGTCAAACAGGGAACACCGGGGAGCTGTTTTTT
>TRBJ2-2|TRBV5-1|.|.
CASSLDGGDTGELFF
TGCGCCAGCAGCTTGGACGGGGGTGACACCGGGGAGCTGTTTTTT